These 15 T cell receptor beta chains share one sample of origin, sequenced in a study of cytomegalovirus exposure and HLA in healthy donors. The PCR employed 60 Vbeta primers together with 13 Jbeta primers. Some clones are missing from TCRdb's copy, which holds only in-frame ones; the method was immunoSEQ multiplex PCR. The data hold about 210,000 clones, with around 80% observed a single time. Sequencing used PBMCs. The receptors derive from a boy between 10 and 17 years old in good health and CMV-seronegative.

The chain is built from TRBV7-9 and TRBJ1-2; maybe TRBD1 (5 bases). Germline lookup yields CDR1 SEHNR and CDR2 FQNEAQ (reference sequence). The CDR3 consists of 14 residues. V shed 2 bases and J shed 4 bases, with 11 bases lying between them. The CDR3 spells CASSLNQGLYGYTF. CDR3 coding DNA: TGTGCCAGCAGCTTAAATCAGGGACTCTATGGCTACACCTTC.

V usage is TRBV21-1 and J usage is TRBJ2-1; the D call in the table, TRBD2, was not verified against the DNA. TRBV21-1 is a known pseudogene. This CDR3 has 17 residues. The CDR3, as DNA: TGTGCCAGCAACCCTGACTCCAAACCTAGCTCCTACAATGAGCAGTTCTTC. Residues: CASNPDSKPSSYNEQFF.

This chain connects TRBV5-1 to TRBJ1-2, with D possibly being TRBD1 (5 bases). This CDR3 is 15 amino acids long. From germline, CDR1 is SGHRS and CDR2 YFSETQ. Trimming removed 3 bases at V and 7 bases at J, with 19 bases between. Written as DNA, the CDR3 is TGCGCCAGCAGCTCACAGACGGGGGGATATCCTGGCTACACCTTC. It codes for CASSSQTGGYPGYTF.

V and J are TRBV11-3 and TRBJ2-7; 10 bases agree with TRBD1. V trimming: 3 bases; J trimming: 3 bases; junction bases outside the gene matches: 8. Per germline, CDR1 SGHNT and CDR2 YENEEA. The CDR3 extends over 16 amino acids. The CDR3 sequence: CASSLTGGISGYEQYF. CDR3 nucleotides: TGTGCCAGCAGCTTGACAGGGGGCATTAGCGGCTACGAGCAGTACTTC.

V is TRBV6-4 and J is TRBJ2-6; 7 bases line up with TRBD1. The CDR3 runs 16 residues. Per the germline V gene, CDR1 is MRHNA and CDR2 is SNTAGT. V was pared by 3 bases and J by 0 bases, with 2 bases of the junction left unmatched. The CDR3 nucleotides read TGTGCCAGCAGTGAACGGGACAGCTCTGGGGCCAACGTCCTGACTTTC. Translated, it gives CASSERDSSGANVLTF.

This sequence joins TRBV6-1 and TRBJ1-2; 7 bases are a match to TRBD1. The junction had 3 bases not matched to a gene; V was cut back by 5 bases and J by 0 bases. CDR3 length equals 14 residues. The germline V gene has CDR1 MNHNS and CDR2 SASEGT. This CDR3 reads CASSRQGPNYGYTF. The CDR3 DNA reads TGTGCCAGCAGTCGACAGGGACCTAACTATGGCTACACCTTC.

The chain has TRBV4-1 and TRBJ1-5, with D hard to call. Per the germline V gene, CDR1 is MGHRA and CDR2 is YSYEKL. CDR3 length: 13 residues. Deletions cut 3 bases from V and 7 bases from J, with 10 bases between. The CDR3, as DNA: TGCGCCAGCAGCCAGGAGACGGCCCAGCCCCAGCATTTT. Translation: CASSQETAQPQHF.

The DNA of the CDR3 is TGCGCCAGCAGCCAAGATATCCAGGGAGGCGGGGAGCAGTACTTC. Amino acids: CASSQDIQGGGEQYF. This sequence joins TRBV4-1 and TRBJ2-7; D possibly corresponds to TRBD2 (6 bases). This CDR3 contains 15 residues. Trimming took off 0 bases at V and 7 bases at J, with 16 bases between the two ends. Germline CDR1 is MGHRA and CDR2 is YSYEKL.

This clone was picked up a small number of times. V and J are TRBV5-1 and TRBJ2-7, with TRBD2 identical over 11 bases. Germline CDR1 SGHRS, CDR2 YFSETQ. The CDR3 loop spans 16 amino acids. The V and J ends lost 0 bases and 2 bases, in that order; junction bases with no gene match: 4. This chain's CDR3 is CASSLAGGLAAYEQYF. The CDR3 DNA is TGCGCCAGCAGCTTGGCCGGGGGACTAGCGGCCTACGAGCAGTACTTC.

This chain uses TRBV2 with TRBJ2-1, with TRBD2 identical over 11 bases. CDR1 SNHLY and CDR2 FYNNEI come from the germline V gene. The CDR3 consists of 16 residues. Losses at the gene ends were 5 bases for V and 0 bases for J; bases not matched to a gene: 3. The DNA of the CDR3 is TGTGCCAGCAGTCATAGCGGGAGGGACTCCTACAATGAGCAGTTCTTC. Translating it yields CASSHSGRDSYNEQFF.

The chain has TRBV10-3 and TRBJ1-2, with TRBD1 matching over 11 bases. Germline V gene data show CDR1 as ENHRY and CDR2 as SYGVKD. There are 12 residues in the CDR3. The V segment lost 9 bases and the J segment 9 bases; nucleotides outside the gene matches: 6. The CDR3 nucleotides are TGTGCCATGACGGGACAGGGGGGAAGCTACACCTTC. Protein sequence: CAMTGQGGSYTF.

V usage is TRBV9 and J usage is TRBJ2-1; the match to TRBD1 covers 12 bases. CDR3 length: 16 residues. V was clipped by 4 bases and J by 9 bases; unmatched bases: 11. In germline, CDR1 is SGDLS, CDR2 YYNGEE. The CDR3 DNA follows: TGTGCCAGCAGCTCCCAATCCGGGACAGGGGGCCGTGAGCAGTTCTTC. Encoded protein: CASSSQSGTGGREQFF.

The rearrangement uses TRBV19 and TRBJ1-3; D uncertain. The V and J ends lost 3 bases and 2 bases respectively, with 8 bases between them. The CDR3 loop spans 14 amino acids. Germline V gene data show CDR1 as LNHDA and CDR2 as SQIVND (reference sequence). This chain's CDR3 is CASSMADPGNTIYF. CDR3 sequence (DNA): TGTGCCAGTAGTATGGCAGATCCTGGAAACACCATATATTTT.

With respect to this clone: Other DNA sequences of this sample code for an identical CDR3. DNA of the CDR3: TGTGCCTGGAGTCCTCAGGGCTACGAGCAGTACTTC. It yields the protein CAWSPQGYEQYF. V gene TRBV30 combines with J gene TRBJ2-7; maybe TRBD1 (5 bases). This CDR3 spans 12 amino acids. Trimming stripped 2 bases from V and 3 bases from J, with 8 bases between. Per germline, CDR1 GTSNPN and CDR2 SVGIG (reference sequence).

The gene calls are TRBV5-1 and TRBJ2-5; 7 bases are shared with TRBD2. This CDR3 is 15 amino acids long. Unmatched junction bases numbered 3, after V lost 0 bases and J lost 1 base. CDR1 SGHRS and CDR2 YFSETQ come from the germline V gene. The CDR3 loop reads CASSLAGGTQETQYF. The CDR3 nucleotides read TGCGCCAGCAGCTTGGCGGGGGGAACCCAAGAGACCCAGTACTTC.